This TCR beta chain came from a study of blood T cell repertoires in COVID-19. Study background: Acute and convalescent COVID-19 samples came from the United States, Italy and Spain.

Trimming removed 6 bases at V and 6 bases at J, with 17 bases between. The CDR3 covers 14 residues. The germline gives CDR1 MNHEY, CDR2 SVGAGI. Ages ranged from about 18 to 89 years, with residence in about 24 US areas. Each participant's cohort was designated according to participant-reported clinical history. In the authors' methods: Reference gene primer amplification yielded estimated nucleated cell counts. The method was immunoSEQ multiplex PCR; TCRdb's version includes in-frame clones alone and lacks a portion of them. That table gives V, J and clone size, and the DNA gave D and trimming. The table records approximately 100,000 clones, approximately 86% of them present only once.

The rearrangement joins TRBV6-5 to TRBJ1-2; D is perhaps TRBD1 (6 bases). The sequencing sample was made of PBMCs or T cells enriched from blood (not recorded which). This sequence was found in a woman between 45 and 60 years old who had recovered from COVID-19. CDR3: CASSTGPLLDGYTF. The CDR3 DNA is TGTGCCAGCAGCACAGGGCCCTTATTAGATGGCTACACCTTC.